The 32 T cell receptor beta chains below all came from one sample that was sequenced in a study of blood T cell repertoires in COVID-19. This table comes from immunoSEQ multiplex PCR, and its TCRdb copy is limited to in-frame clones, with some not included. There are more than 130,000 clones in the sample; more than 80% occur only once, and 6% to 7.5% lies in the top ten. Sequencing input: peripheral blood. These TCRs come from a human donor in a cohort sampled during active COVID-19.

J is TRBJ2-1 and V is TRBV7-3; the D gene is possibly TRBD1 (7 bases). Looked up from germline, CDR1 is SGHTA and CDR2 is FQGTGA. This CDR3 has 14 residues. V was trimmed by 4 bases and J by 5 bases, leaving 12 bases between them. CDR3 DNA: TGTGCCAGCAGCTCCCAGGGGGGACACAATGAGCAGTTCTTC. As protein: CASSSQGGHNEQFF.

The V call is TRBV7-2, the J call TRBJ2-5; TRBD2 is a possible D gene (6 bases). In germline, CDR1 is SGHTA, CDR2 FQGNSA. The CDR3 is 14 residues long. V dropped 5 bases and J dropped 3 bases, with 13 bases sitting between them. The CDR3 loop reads CASSGGLLKETQYF. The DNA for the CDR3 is TGTGCCAGCAGCGGGGGACTGCTAAAAGAGACCCAGTACTTC.

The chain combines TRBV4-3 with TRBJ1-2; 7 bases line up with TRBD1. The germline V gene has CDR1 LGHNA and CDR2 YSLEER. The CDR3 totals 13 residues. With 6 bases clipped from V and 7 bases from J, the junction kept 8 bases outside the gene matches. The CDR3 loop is CASRPSTGVGYTF. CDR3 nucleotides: TGCGCCAGCAGGCCTAGCACAGGGGTTGGCTACACCTTC.

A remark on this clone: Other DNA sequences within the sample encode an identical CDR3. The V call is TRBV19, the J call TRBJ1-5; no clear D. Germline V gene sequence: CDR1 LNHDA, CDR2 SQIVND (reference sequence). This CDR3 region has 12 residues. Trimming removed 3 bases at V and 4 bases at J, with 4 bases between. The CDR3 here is CASSILNQPQHF. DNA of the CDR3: TGTGCCAGTAGTATCCTTAATCAGCCCCAGCATTTT.

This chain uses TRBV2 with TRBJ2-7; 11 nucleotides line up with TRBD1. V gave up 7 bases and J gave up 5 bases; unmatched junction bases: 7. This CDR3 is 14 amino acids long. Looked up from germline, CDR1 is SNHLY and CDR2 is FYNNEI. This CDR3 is CASIMDRGRDEQYF. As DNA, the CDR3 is TGTGCCAGCATCATGGACAGGGGGCGGGACGAGCAGTACTTC.

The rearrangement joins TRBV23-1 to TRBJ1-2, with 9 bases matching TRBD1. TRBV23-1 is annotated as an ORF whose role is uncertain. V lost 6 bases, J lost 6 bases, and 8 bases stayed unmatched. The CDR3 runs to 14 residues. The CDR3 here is CASRKSTGGNGYTF. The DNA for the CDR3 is TGCGCCAGCAGGAAATCGACAGGGGGGAATGGCTACACCTTC.

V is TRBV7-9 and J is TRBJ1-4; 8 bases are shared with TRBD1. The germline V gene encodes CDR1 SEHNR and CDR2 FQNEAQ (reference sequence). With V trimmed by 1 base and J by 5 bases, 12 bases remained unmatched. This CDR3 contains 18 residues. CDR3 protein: CASSLEGTYQGANEKLFF. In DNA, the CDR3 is TGTGCCAGCAGCTTAGAAGGGACTTATCAGGGGGCAAATGAAAAACTGTTTTTT.

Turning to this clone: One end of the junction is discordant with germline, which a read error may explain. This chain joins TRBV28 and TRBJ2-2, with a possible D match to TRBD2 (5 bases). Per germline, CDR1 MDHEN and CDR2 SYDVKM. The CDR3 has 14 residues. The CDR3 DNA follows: TGTGCCAGCAGTTGGACCGGGAACCCCGGGGAGCTGTTTTTT. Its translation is CASSWTGNPGELFF.

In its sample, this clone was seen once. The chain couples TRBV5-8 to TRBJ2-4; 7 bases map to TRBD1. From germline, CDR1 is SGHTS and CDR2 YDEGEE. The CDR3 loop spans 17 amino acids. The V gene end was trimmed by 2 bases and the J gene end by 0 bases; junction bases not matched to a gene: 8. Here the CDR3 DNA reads TGTGCCAGCAGCTTCACCGGGACAGCTTTAGCCAAAAACATTCAGTACTTC. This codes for CASSFTGTALAKNIQYF.

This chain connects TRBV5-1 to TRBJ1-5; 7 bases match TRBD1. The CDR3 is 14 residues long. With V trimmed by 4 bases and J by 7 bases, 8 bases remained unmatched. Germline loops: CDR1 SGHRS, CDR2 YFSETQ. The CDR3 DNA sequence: TGCGCCAGCAGCACCGGACAGGTAGGGCAGCCCCAGCATTTT. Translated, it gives CASSTGQVGQPQHF.

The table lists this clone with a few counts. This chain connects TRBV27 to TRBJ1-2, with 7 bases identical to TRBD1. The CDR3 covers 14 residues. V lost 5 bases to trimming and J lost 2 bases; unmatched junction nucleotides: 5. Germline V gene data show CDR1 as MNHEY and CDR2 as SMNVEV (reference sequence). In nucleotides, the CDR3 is TGTGCCAGCAGTGACGGACAGGCCAACTATGGCTACACCTTC. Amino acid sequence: CASSDGQANYGYTF.

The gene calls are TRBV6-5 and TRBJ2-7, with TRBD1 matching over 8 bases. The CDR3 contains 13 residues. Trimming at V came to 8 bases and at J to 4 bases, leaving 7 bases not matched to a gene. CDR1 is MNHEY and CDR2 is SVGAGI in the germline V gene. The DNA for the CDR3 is TGTGCCAGCCGGACAGGGTTCGCTTACGAGCAGTACTTC. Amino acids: CASRTGFAYEQYF.

The CDR3 is CASSLAVLSGRSSYNEQFF. The CDR3 nucleotides are TGCGCCAGCAGCTTGGCCGTCCTATCAGGGAGGAGCTCCTACAATGAGCAGTTCTTC. The rearrangement joins TRBV5-1 to TRBJ2-1, with a possible D match to TRBD2 (6 bases). The CDR3 spans 19 residues. The germline V gene encodes CDR1 SGHRS and CDR2 YFSETQ. Trimming shortened V by 0 bases and J by 0 bases, and 19 bases separated the two germline ends.

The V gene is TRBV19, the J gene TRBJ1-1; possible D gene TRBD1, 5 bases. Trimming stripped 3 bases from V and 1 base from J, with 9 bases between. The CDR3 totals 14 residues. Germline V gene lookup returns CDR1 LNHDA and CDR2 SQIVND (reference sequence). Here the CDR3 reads CASSMNQGNTEAFF. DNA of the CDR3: TGTGCCAGTAGTATGAACCAGGGGAACACTGAAGCTTTCTTT.

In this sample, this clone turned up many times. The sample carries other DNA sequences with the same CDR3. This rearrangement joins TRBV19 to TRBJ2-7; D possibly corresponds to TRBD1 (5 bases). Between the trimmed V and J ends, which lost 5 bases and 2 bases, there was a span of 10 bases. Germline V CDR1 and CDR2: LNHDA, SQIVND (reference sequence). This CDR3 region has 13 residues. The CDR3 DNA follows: TGTGCCAGTAGTGGTGACAGCGCCTACGAGCAGTACTTC. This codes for CASSGDSAYEQYF.

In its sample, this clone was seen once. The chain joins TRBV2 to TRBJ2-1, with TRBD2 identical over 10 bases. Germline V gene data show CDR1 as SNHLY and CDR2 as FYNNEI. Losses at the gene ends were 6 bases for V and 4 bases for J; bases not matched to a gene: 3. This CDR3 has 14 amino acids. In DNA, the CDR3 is TGTGCCAGCAGCGATAGCGGGAGGTACAATGAGCAGTTCTTC. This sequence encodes CASSDSGRYNEQFF.

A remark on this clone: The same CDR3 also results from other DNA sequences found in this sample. Written as DNA, the CDR3 is TGTGCCAGCAGCTTAGCGGGGGGCACCGGGGAGCTGTTTTTT. This sequence encodes CASSLAGGTGELFF. The genes are TRBV7-2 and TRBJ2-2; D might be TRBD2 (6 bases). The germline gives CDR1 SGHTA, CDR2 FQGNSA. V shed 0 bases and J shed 4 bases, with 6 bases lying between them. The CDR3 spans 14 residues.

The CDR3 region is CASRKFLGGGARTQYF. The CDR3 nucleotides are TGTGCCAGCAGGAAGTTTCTAGGCGGGGGGGCTCGTACGCAGTATTTT. The V call is TRBV28, the J call TRBJ2-3, with TRBD2 matching over 9 bases. V gave up 6 bases and J gave up 8 bases; unmatched junction bases: 15. Germline assignment: CDR1 MDHEN and CDR2 SYDVKM. The CDR3 runs 16 residues. The variable domain in full, completed from reference TRBV28 and TRBJ2-3, reads DVKVTQSSRYLVKRTGEKVFLECVQDMDHENMFWYRQDPGLGLRLIYFSYDVKMKEKGDIPEGYSVSREKKERFSLILESASTNQTSMYLCASRKFLGGGARTQYFGPGTRLTVL.

The DNA of the CDR3 is TGTGCCAGCAGCTTAGATCGTCGGGACATCTCCTACGAGCAGTACTTC. Its protein is CASSLDRRDISYEQYF. The rearrangement links TRBV11-2 to TRBJ2-7, with a weak D call TRBD1 (6 bases). V lost 0 bases to trimming and J lost 0 bases, with 12 bases between them. The CDR3 sequence is 16 residues long. Germline V CDR1 and CDR2: SGHAT, FQNNGV.

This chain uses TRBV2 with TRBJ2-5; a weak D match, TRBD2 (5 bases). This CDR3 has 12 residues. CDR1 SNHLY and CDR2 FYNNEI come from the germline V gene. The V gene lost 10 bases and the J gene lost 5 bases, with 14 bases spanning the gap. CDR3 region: CAIQTGEETQYF. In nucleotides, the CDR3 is TGTGCCATACAGACCGGGGAGGAGACCCAGTACTTC.

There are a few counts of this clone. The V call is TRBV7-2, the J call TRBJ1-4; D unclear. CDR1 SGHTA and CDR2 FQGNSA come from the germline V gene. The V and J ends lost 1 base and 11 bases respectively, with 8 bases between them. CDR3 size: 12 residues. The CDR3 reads CASSLGPQKLFF. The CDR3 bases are TGTGCCAGCAGCTTAGGCCCCCAGAAACTGTTTTTT.

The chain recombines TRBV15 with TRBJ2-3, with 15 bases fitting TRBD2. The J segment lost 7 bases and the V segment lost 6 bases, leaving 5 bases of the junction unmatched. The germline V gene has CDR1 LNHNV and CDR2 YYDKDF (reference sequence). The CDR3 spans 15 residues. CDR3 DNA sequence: TGTGCCACCAGTCCGGGACTAGCGGGGGGATATACGCAGTATTTT. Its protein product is CATSPGLAGGYTQYF.

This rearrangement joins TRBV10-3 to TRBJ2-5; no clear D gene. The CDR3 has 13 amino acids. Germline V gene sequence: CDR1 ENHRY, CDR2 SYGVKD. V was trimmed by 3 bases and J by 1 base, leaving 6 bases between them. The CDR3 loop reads CAISESSQETQYF. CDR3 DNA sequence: TGTGCCATCAGTGAATCCAGCCAAGAGACCCAGTACTTC.

The CDR3 reads CASTGGVGETQYF. The CDR3 nucleotides are TGTGCCAGCACTGGAGGGGTCGGAGAGACCCAGTACTTC. The gene calls are TRBV6-5 and TRBJ2-5, with TRBD2 as a possible D gene (6 bases). CDR3 size: 13 residues. Per the germline V gene, CDR1 is MNHEY and CDR2 is SVGAGI. V lost 7 bases to trimming and J lost 4 bases, with 13 bases between them.

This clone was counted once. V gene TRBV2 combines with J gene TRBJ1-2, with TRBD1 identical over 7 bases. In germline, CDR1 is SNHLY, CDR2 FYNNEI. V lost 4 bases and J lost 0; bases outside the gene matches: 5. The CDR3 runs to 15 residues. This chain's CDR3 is CASSAERGPNYGYTF. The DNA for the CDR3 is TGTGCCAGCAGTGCGGAGAGGGGGCCTAACTATGGCTACACCTTC.

Here the CDR3 reads CASSLFPTSGGQEQFF. The DNA for the CDR3 is TGTGCCAGCAGCTTATTCCCGACTAGCGGGGGGCAAGAGCAGTTCTTC. The chain has TRBV7-3 and TRBJ2-1; 13 nucleotides align to TRBD2. Germline values: CDR1 SGHTA, CDR2 FQGTGA. V was clipped by 2 bases and J by 10 bases; unmatched bases: 8. CDR3 length: 16 amino acids.

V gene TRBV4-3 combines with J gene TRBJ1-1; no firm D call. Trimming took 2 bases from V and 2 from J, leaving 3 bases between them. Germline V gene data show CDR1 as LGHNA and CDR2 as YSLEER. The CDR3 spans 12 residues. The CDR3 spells CASSQSNTEAFF. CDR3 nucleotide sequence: TGCGCCAGCAGCCAATCAAACACTGAAGCTTTCTTT.

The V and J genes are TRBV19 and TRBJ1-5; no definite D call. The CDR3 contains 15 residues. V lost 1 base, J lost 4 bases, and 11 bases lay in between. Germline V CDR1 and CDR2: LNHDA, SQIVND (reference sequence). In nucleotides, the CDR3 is TGTGCCAGTAGTATAGTGAGGGCAGAGAATCAGCCCCAGCATTTT. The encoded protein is CASSIVRAENQPQHF.

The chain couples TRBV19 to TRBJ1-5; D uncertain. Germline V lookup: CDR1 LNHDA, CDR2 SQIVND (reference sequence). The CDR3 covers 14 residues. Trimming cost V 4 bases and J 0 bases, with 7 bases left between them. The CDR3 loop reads CASSNSHSNQPQHF. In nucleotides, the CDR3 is TGTGCCAGTAGTAACAGCCATAGCAATCAGCCCCAGCATTTT.

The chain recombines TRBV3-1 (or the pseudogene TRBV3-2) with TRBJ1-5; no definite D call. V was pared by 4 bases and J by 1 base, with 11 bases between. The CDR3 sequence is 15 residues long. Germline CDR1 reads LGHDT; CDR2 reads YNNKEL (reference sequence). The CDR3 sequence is CASSPEGISNQPQHF. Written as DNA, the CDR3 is TGTGCCAGCAGCCCGGAGGGTATCAGCAATCAGCCCCAGCATTTT.

The CDR3 loop is CASSLGRGVHTEAFF. Here the CDR3 DNA reads TGTGCCAGCAGCTTAGGGCGGGGGGTACACACTGAAGCTTTCTTT. V usage is TRBV7-9 and J usage is TRBJ1-1; possibly TRBD1 for D (5 bases). The CDR3 is made up of 15 amino acids. CDR1 and CDR2 from the germline V gene are SEHNR and FQNEAQ (reference sequence). Trimming shortened V by 1 base and J by 3 bases, and 12 bases separated the two germline ends. Full variable domain (outside the CDR3, taken from reference TRBV7-9 and TRBJ1-1): DTGVSQNPRHKITKRGQNVTFRCDPISEHNRLYWYRQTLGQGPEFLTYFQNEAQLEKSRLLSDRFSAERPKGSFSTLEIQRTEQGDSAMYLCASSLGRGVHTEAFFGQGTRLTVV.

The CDR3 here is CASSLVGQAYEQYF. The DNA for the CDR3 is TGCGCCAGCAGCTTGGTGGGACAGGCCTACGAGCAGTACTTC. The V call is TRBV5-1, the J call TRBJ2-7; 8 bases line up with TRBD1. CDR3 size: 14 residues. The V and J ends lost 0 bases and 2 bases, in that order; junction bases with no gene match: 1. Germline V CDR1 and CDR2: SGHRS, YFSETQ.